The next 18 T cell receptor beta chains were all read from a single sample in a study of identical twins. TCRdb called the 5' RACE reads again in MiXCR, with one record for every CDR3 protein. The data show about 250,000 distinct CDR3 sequences, 7.5% seen once. The same data also contributed to another study, on yellow fever vaccine responses in identical twins.

The sample taken for sequencing was CD8+ T cells sorted from blood. These receptors were taken from a young woman in good health.

J is TRBJ2-5 and V is TRBV7-6; TRBD1 matches at 8 bases. From germline, CDR1 is SGHVS and CDR2 FNYEAQ. This CDR3 region has 15 residues. After removal of 5 bases from V and 5 bases from J, the junction contained 10 bases not matched to a gene. The CDR3 DNA reads TGTGCCAGCAGCCCCCCAGGGGGCTTGGGGGAGACCCAGTACTTC. As protein: CASSPPGGLGETQYF.

The V and J genes are TRBV7-9 and TRBJ2-1; unclear D gene. From germline, CDR1 is SEHNR and CDR2 FQNEAQ (reference sequence). This CDR3 is 14 amino acids long. V was trimmed by 0 bases and J by 10 bases, leaving 13 bases between them. CDR3 loop: CASSLADGRNEQFF. In DNA form, the CDR3 reads TGTGCCAGCAGCTTAGCGGACGGTCGAAACGAGCAGTTCTTC.

This clonotype was found many times. The V and J genes are TRBV12-3 or TRBV12-4 and TRBJ2-3; no clear D gene. Trimming left V 2 bases short and J 4 bases short, with 13 bases between. CDR3 length: 15 amino acids. The CDR3 DNA is TGTGCCAGCAGTTTACTTGCCCCCCCCTCAGATACGCAGTATTTT. As protein: CASSLLAPPSDTQYF.

The V and J genes are TRBV5-6 and TRBJ2-7; a possible D gene is TRBD2 (6 bases). CDR3 size: 12 residues. V was pared by 4 bases and J by 4 bases, with 9 bases between. CDR1 is SGHDT and CDR2 is YYEEEE in the germline V gene. The CDR3 spells CASSRGAYEQYF. CDR3 DNA: TGTGCCAGCAGCCGCGGGGCTTACGAGCAGTACTTC.

This clonotype has at least ten counts. The rearrangement joins TRBV11-3 to TRBJ2-1, with a possible D match to TRBD2 (5 bases). The V and J ends lost 1 base and 1 base respectively, with 11 bases between them. The germline gives CDR1 SGHNT, CDR2 YENEEA. The length of the CDR3 is 16 residues. The chain's CDR3 is CASSLGGFRSYNEQFF. The CDR3 region has the DNA TGTGCCAGCAGCTTAGGAGGGTTCCGGTCCTACAATGAGCAGTTCTTC.

There are many counts of this clonotype. The chain carries TRBV29-1 and TRBJ2-1, with a possible D match to TRBD1 (6 bases). Germline V gives CDR1 SQVTM, CDR2 ANQGSEA. V was shortened by 0 bases and J by 6 bases, with 18 bases between the two germline ends. There are 16 residues in the CDR3. DNA for the CDR3: TGCAGCGTTGAAGAGACAGGAGCCTCAGAAGCCAATGAGCAGTTCTTC. Its protein product is CSVEETGASEANEQFF.

The CDR3 spells CASNAGGWDTQYF. DNA of the CDR3: TGTGCCAGCAACGCGGGAGGGTGGGATACGCAGTATTTT. The rearrangement links TRBV27 to TRBJ2-3; 9 bases are a match to TRBD2. V dropped 7 bases and J dropped 6; count of bases not matched to a gene: 5. CDR3 length equals 13 residues. Looked up from germline, CDR1 is MNHEY and CDR2 is SMNVEV (reference sequence).

Ten or more counts support this clonotype. The V call is TRBV7-9, the J call TRBJ2-1; the D call may be TRBD1 or TRBD2 (5 bases each). The germline V gene encodes CDR1 SEHNR and CDR2 FQNEAQ (reference sequence). V was trimmed by 8 bases and J by 8 bases, leaving 19 bases between them. The CDR3 runs to 14 residues. CDR3 residues: CASQGTDAYHEQFF. CDR3 bases: TGTGCCAGCCAAGGGACGGACGCTTATCATGAGCAGTTCTTC.

The rearrangement joins TRBV9 to TRBJ2-5; TRBD2 agrees at 10 bases. The CDR3 consists of 21 residues. V shed 0 bases, J shed 1 base, and the junction held 18 bases outside the gene matches. Germline CDR1 SGDLS, CDR2 YYNGEE. The DNA for the CDR3 is TGTGCCAGCAGCGTAGCCCGGGGGGCGGGAACTAGCGGGAATCCCCAAGAGACCCAGTACTTC. Protein product: CASSVARGAGTSGNPQETQYF.

This clonotype was observed a few times. The chain carries TRBV14 and TRBJ2-5; TRBD2 matches at 12 bases. After removal of 6 bases from V and 5 bases from J, the junction contained 7 bases not matched to a gene. Germline values: CDR1 SGHDN, CDR2 FVKESK. There are 15 residues in the CDR3. Here the CDR3 reads CASSELAGGWETQYF. The CDR3 region has the DNA TGTGCCAGCAGTGAACTAGCGGGAGGTTGGGAGACCCAGTACTTC.

This clonotype came up many times. The chain links TRBV12-3 or TRBV12-4 to TRBJ2-1, with 10 bases that match TRBD1. This CDR3 has 15 residues. The V and J ends lost 6 bases and 7 bases, in that order; junction bases with no gene match: 9. The CDR3 protein is CASSLLQGQGNEQFF. In DNA form, the CDR3 reads TGTGCCAGCAGCCTTCTCCAGGGACAGGGGAATGAGCAGTTCTTC.

This clonotype was seen ten or more times. The rearrangement joins TRBV4-1 to TRBJ2-7; 12 bases map to TRBD2. Germline lookup yields CDR1 MGHRA and CDR2 YSYEKL. The CDR3 runs 17 residues. Trimming cost V 0 bases and J 5 bases; bases outside gene matches: 8. The DNA for the CDR3 is TGCGCCAGCAGCCAAGATCTATTGGCTAGCGGGAGGGACGAGCAGTACTTC. This encodes CASSQDLLASGRDEQYF.

This clonotype was observed many times. V and J are TRBV12-3 or TRBV12-4 and TRBJ2-1, with a possible D match to TRBD2 (6 bases). V lost 9 bases and J lost 6, with 12 bases in between. CDR3 length: 12 amino acids. In DNA, the CDR3 is TGTGCCAGTAACCGGGACTTCAATGAGCAGTTCTTC. Translating gives CASNRDFNEQFF.

The table lists this clonotype with a few counts. The J gene is TRBJ2-2, the V gene TRBV24-1; 12 nucleotides match TRBD2. Germline values: CDR1 KGHDR, CDR2 SFDVKD. The junction had 2 bases not matched to a gene; V was cut back by 0 bases and J by 1 base. This CDR3 is built from 18 residues. CDR3 sequence: CATSDLRTSGKNTGELFF. Here the CDR3 DNA reads TGTGCCACCAGTGATTTGAGGACTAGCGGGAAGAACACCGGGGAGCTGTTTTTT.

This clonotype was found once. The chain joins TRBV27 to TRBJ2-1; TRBD2 agrees at 7 bases. Trimming cost V 4 bases and J 9 bases; bases outside gene matches: 15. CDR1 and CDR2 (germline): MNHEY, SMNVEV (reference sequence). The CDR3 is 16 amino acids. The DNA of the CDR3 is TGTGCCAGCAGTTCCACCCCGGGACTACTTCTAGGTGAGCAGTTCTTC. Encoded protein: CASSSTPGLLLGEQFF.

This clonotype was recorded at least ten times. The rearrangement links TRBV11-3 to TRBJ2-3, with D uncertain. This CDR3 has 16 residues. Germline assignment: CDR1 SGHNT and CDR2 YENEEA. V lost 2 bases, J lost 6 bases, and 18 bases lay in between. CDR3 coding DNA: TGTGCCAGCAGCTTAATACGGCTAACTCGGCAGGATACGCAGTATTTT. Its protein is CASSLIRLTRQDTQYF. The full variable domain, completed using reference TRBV11-3 and TRBJ2-3, is EAGVVQSPRYKIIEKKQPVAFWCNPISGHNTLYWYLQNLGQGPELLIRYENEEAVDDSQLPKDRFSAERLKGVDSTLKIQPAELGDSAVYLCASSLIRLTRQDTQYFGPGTRLTVL.

The rearrangement uses TRBV29-1 and TRBJ2-1; TRBD2 matches at 7 bases. The V and J ends lost 6 bases and 9 bases, in that order; junction bases with no gene match: 11. The germline CDR1 and CDR2 sequences are SQVTM and ANQGSEA. The CDR3 is 13 amino acids. Written as DNA, the CDR3 is TGCAGCGTCCCCGAGGGAGGGCCTTCTGAGCAGTTCTTC. It yields the protein CSVPEGGPSEQFF.

V is TRBV4-2 and J is TRBJ2-3; D remains ambiguous. The CDR3 is made up of 17 amino acids. V was clipped by 4 bases and J by 0 bases, with 17 bases between them. CDR1 is LGHNA and CDR2 is YNFKEQ in the germline V gene. CDR3 DNA sequence: TGTGCCAGCAGCCGAAACTTCCAAGGATCTAGCACAGATACGCAGTATTTT. Protein sequence: CASSRNFQGSSTDTQYF.